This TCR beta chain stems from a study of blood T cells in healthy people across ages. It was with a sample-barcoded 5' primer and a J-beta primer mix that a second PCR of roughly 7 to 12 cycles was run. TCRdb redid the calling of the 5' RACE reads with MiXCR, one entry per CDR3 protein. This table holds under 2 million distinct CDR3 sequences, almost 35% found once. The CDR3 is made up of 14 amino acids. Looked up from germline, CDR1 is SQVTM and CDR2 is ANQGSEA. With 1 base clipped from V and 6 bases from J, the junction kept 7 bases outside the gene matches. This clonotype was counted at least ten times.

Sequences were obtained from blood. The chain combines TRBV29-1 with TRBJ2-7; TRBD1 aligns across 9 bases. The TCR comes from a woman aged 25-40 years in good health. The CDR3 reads CSVEVLGTGSEQYF. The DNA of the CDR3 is TGCAGCGTTGAAGTGTTAGGGACAGGGAGCGAGCAGTACTTC.